Described below is a single T cell receptor (beta chain) sequence and its context. The entry originates in a study of T cell repertoires in cytomegalovirus infection. Trimming stripped 8 bases from V and 2 bases from J, with 21 bases between. The CDR3 is 16 residues long. Germline assignment: CDR1 MNHEY and CDR2 SMNVEV (reference sequence). TCRdb redid the calling of the reads with MiXCR, one entry per CDR3 protein. This table holds under 600,000 distinct CDR3 sequences, 15% to 20% found once. The genes are TRBV27 and TRBJ2-5; D tentatively reads TRBD1 or TRBD2 (6 bases each). The specimen sequenced was CD8+ T cells from PBMCs. The TCR was taken from a human donor in good health (CMV status not recorded). Some clones in this sample may be carry-over from other donors' samples. Here the CDR3 reads CASGLGGRDIQETQYF. CDR3 nucleotide sequence: TGTGCCAGCGGGCTGGGGGGCCGGGACATACAAGAGACCCAGTACTTC.